This TCR beta chain was sequenced during a study of post-analysis software for immune sequencing data (dated by TCRdb to the mid-2010s). Study-level background: The recorded disease courses included relapsing-remitting, secondary progressive and progressive-relapsing multiple sclerosis, and some patients had no subtype annotation. The patient repertoires were set against around ten previously published healthy control repertoires from donors whose ages ranged from about 6 to 27 years. A subset of samples was prepared in parallel using single-end sample barcoding, then pooled and co-amplified after Illumina adapter ligation.

This clonotype turned up a few times. It lacks a known antigen. Per-nucleotide qualities are absent, and no much larger clonotype sits a single base away. Paper-wide results and their limitations: The control group was slightly older than the multiple sclerosis patient group. Patients showed significantly higher frequencies than controls for a few TRBV segments, among them TRBV5-6, TRBV5-1 and TRBV20-1. Compared with controls, multiple sclerosis patients had significantly lower normalized Chao1 diversity, a finding suggesting substantial peripheral T-cell clonal expansion. Direct clustering with F measure showed strong co-clustering of samples prepared in the same batch, prompting a batch-effect correction.

TCR beta repertoires were profiled from peripheral blood of more than ten young patients with multiple sclerosis to demonstrate the VDJtools post-analysis software. The multiple sclerosis patients were children and adolescents ranging in age from roughly 6 to 15 years. The CDR3 sequence holds 13 residues, the cysteine and phenylalanine included. The entry retains the CDR3 DNA only, 39 bases that are in frame from base 1. CDR1 and CDR2 were assigned from the germline V gene as MNHEY and SVGAGI. V is clipped by 2 bases and J by 5 bases, and the sequence between their germline boundaries is 9 bases long. Library generation was performed with PCR. Sequencer: Illumina HiSeq 2500. To reduce PCR and sequencing biases, unique molecular identifiers were built into the TCR beta cDNA libraries. Roughly 500,000 cDNA molecules were obtained per 1 to 10 million input T cells, so each molecule approximated one T cell. The patient libraries were prepared and sequenced with the same protocol used for the earlier healthy control dataset. Within a given batch, samples were prepared together, multiplexed and sequenced on the same HiSeq lane. The original pipeline was this. MIGEC handled the raw barcoded reads, throwing out single-read molecular identifier groups before consensus assembly and CDR3 extraction. VDJtools was used for post-analysis of the clonotype tables, and diversity was normalized by down-sampling every dataset to the size of the smallest sample. In repertoire overlap clustering, CDR3 amino acid sequences, but not nucleotide sequences, were matched to correct batch-related cross-sample contamination. In TCRdb, the public reads were trimmed at Q25 with fastp and aligned with MiXCR, with productive beta chains retained. Duplicate CDR3 protein sequences are folded into a single record with the most common DNA and genes. These V and J calls derive from TCRdb rather than the authors' analysis. For this sample there are around 710,000 distinct CDR3 sequences; just over 45% appear just once. The leading ten clones occupy roughly 4.9% of the sample.

This sequence was found in a girl aged 10 to 17 with multiple sclerosis. The chain links TRBV6-5 with TRBJ2-5; the D gene remains uncertain. Sequencing was performed on blood. The nucleotides read TGTGCCAGCAGTTACGGAAGGGTCGAGACCCAGTACTTC. Its protein is CASSYGRVETQYF.